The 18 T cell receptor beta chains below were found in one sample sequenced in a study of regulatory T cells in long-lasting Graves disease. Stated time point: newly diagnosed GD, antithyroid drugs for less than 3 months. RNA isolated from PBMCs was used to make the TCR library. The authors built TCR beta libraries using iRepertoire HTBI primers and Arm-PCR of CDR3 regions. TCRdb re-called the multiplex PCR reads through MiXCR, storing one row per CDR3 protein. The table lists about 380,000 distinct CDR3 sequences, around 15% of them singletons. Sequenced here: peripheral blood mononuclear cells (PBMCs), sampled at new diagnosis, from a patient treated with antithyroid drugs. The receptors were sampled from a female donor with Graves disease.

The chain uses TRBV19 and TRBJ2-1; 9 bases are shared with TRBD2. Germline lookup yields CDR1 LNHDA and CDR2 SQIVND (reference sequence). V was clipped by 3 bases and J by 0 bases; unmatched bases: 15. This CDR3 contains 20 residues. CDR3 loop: CASSIGPWRGGSRSYNEQFF. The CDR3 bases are TGTGCCAGTAGTATTGGCCCTTGGCGGGGGGGATCCCGCTCCTACAATGAGCAGTTCTTC. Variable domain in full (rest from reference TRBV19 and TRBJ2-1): DGGITQSPKYLFRKEGQNVTLSCEQNLNHDAMYWYRQDPGQGLRLIYYSQIVNDFQKGDIAEGYSVSREKKESFPLTVTSAQKNPTAFYLCASSIGPWRGGSRSYNEQFFGPGTRLTVL.

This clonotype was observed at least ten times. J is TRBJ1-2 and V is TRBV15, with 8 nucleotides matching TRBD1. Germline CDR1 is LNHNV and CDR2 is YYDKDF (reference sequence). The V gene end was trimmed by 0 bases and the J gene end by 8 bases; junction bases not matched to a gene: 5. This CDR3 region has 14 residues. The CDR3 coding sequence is TGTGCCACCAGCAGAGATCAGGGGGCGAAGGGCTACACCTTC. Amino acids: CATSRDQGAKGYTF.

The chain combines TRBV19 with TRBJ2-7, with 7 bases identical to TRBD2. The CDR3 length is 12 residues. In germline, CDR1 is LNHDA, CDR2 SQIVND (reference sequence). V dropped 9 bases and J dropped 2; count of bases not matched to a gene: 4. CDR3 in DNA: TGTGCCAGCGGGAGGACTACCTACGAGCAGTACTTC. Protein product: CASGRTTYEQYF.

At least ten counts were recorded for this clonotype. In nucleotides, the CDR3 is TGCAGCCTAGGAGGCGGGGGGCGAGGGGATGAGCAGTTCTTC. Its protein is CSLGGGGRGDEQFF. This chain uses TRBV20-1 with TRBJ2-1, with 8 bases fitting TRBD2. Germline-derived CDR1 and CDR2 are DFQATT and SNEGSKA (reference sequence). The length of the CDR3 is 14 residues.

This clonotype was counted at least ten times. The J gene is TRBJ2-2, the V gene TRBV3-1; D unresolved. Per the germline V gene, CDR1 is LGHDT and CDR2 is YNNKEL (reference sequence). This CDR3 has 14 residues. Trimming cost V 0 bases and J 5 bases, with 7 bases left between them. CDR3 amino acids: CASSQEAGTGELFF. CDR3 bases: TGTGCCAGCAGCCAAGAGGCCGGGACCGGGGAGCTGTTTTTT.

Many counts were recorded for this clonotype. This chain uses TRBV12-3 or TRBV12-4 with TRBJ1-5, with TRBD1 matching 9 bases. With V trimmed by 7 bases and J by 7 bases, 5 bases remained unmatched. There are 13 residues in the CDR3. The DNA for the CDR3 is TGTGCCAGCAACAGGGGGCAGGGACAGCCCCAGCATTTT. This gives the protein CASNRGQGQPQHF.

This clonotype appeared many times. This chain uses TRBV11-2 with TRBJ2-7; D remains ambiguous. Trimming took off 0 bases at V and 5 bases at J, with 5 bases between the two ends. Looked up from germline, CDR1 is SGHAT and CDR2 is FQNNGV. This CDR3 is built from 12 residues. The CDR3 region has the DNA TGTGCCAGCAGCTTAGATTACAACGAGCAGTACTTC. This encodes CASSLDYNEQYF.

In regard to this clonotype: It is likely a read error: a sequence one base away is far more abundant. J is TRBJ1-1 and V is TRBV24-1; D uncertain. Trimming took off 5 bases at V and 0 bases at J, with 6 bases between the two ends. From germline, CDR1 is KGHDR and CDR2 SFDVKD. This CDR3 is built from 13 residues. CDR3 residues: CATSVRMNTEAFF. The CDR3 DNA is TGTGCCACCAGTGTACGGATGAACACTGAAGCTTTCTTT.

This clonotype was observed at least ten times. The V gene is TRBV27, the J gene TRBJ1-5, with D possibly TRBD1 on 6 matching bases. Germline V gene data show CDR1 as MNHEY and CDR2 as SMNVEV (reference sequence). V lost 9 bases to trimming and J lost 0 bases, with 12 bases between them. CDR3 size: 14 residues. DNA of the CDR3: TGTGCCAGTTCAGGGGATAATAGCAATCAGCCCCAGCATTTT. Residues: CASSGDNSNQPQHF.

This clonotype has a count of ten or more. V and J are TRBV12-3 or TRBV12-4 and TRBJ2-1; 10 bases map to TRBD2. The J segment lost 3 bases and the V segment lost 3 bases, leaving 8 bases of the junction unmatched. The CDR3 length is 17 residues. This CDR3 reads CASSLLSAGGNYNEQFF. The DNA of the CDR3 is TGTGCCAGCAGTTTGTTGTCAGCGGGAGGGAACTACAATGAGCAGTTCTTC.

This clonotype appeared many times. CDR3 DNA sequence: TGTGCCAGCAGTTCCCGAGGGCAGGTTGAAGCTTTCTTT. It is translated as CASSSRGQVEAFF. The gene calls are TRBV27 and TRBJ1-1, with no clear D. CDR3 length equals 13 residues. From germline, CDR1 is MNHEY and CDR2 SMNVEV (reference sequence). Trimming removed 4 bases at V and 7 bases at J, with 13 bases between.

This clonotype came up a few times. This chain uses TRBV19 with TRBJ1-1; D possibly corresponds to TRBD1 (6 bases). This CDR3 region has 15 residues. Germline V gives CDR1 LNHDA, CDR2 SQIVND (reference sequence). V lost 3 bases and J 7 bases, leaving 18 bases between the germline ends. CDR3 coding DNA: TGTGCCAGTAGTATGGGTCAGGGGACCCCCCGTGAAGCTTTCTTT. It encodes CASSMGQGTPREAFF.

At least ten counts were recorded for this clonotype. The CDR3 loop is CSARVAANSNQPQHF. The CDR3, as DNA: TGCAGTGCCCGAGTGGCAGCAAATAGCAATCAGCCCCAGCATTTT. The chain carries TRBV20-1 and TRBJ1-5; unclear D gene. Trimming took 6 bases from V and 0 from J, leaving 15 bases between them. In germline, CDR1 is DFQATT, CDR2 SNEGSKA (reference sequence). This CDR3 region has 15 residues.

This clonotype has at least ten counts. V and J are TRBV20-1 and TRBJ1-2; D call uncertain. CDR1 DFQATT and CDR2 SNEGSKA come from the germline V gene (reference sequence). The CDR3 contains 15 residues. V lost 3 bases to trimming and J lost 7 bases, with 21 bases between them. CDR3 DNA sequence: TGCAGTGCTAGCCGAGCCCCTGAGGGCATGTCTGGCTACACCTTC. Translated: CSASRAPEGMSGYTF.

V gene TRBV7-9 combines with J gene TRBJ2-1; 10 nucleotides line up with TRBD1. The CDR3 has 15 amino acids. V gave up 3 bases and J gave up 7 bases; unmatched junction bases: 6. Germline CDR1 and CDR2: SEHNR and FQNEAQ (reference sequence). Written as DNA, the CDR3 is TGTGCCAGCAGCTTCCGGACAGGGGGGAGGAATGAGCAGTTCTTC. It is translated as CASSFRTGGRNEQFF.

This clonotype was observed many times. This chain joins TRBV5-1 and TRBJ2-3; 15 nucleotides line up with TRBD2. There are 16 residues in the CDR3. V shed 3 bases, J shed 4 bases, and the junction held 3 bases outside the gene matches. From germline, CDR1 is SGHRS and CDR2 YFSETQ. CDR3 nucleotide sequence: TGCGCCAGCAGCTCAGGACTAGCGGGAGGGCCAGATACGCAGTATTTT. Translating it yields CASSSGLAGGPDTQYF. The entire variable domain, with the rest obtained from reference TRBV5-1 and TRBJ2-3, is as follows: KAGVTQTPRYLIKTRGQQVTLSCSPISGHRSVSWYQQTPGQGLQFLFEYFSETQRNKGNFPGRFSGRQFSNSRSEMNVSTLELGDSALYLCASSSGLAGGPDTQYFGPGTRLTVL.

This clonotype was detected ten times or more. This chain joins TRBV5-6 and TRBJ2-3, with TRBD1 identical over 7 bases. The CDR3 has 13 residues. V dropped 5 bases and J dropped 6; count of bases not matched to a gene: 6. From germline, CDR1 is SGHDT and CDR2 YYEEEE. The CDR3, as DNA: TGTGCCAGCAGGACGGACAGGACGGATACGCAGTATTTT. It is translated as CASRTDRTDTQYF.

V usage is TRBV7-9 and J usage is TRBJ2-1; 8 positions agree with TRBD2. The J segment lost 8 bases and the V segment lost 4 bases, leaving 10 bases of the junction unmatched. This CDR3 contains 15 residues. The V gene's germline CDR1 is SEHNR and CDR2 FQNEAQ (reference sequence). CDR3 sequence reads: CASSSGTSFVHEQFF. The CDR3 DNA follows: TGTGCCAGCAGCTCCGGGACTAGTTTCGTCCATGAGCAGTTCTTC.